This T cell receptor (beta chain) was recovered during a study of human T cells and chemical hapten exposure. About the study: Subjects had 2% DPC placed on about 2 cm by about 2 cm of upper inner arm skin for sensitization.

This clonotype was counted between two and nine times. Its matching antigen is unknown. The CDR3 runs to 18 residues. Germline V lookup: CDR1 LGHNA, CDR2 YSLEER. The junction had 12 bases not matched to a gene; V was cut back by 0 bases and J by 3 bases. Regarding treatment: therapeutic diphenylcyclopropenone sensitization with weekly scalp DPC. During construction of the library, unique molecular identifiers were attached to individual cDNA molecules for quantitative, reproducible TCR counting. TCRdb processed the reads anew with MiXCR; each CDR3 protein has one entry. The sample consists of fewer than 2,000 distinct CDR3 sequences, about 50% of them appearing once. General study points: Expanded TCRs produced significantly more large CDR3 similarity clusters than controls did. The number of TCRs over 1 in 1000 frequency stayed unchanged after DPC.

This clonotype originated in an adult with alopecia areata. Some clones in this sample may be carry-over from other donors' samples. This table probably holds off-target reads from a library built for another chain. The sequenced sample was whole blood, obtained before DPC sensitization or 2, 6, or about 24 weeks after (not recorded which). The gene calls are TRBV4-3 and TRBJ1-2; 8 bases line up with TRBD1. For the CDR3, the DNA is TGCGCCAGCAGCCAAGATCAGTTCCCCGGGACAGGATACTATGGCTACACCTTC. This sequence encodes CASSQDQFPGTGYYGYTF.